This TCR beta chain comes out of a study of cytomegalovirus exposure and HLA in healthy donors. Study findings and constraints: Specificity of three CMV-associated chains for CMV antigens was verified in vitro.

Profiled with immunoSEQ multiplex PCR; TCRdb holds only in-frame clones, not every one. Of approximately 90,000 clones in the sample, 96% were seen once. This clone appeared once. Its antigen is as yet unknown. V was trimmed by 2 bases and J by 3 bases, leaving 11 bases between them. This CDR3 has 14 amino acids. Germline CDR1 reads SGHNT; CDR2 reads YENEEA. Sequenced input: PBMCs. This receptor was obtained from a man aged 18 to 29 in good health and CMV-seronegative. The chain uses TRBV11-3 and TRBJ2-7; tentatively, D is TRBD2 (5 bases). The CDR3 DNA is TGTGCCAGCAGCTTACGGGGTAGGTTCTACGAGCAGTACGTC. Translating gives CASSLRGRFYEQYV.